The 9 T cell receptor beta chains below all came from one sample that was sequenced in a study of a mutant IDH1 vaccine in newly diagnosed glioma. These receptors lack a known antigen. Using immunoSEQ multiplex PCR, the repertoire was profiled, and TCRdb retains in-frame clones only, with some absent. The sample has 41,000 or so clones, over 70% seen once. Time point reported: week 23, last vaccination. Doses consisted of 300 ug of mutant IDH1 20-mer peptide each, paired with topical imiquimod. Sequenced material: PBMCs, taken from a glioma patient whose treatment included an IDH1 peptide vaccine. The receptors derive from a woman aged 40 to 55 with glioma. Some clones in this sample may be carry-over from other donors' samples.

This rearrangement joins TRBV28 to TRBJ1-5, with TRBD1 matching over 7 bases. The CDR3 covers 15 residues. Germline CDR1 and CDR2: MDHEN and SYDVKM. V was pared by 1 base and J by 6 bases, with 6 bases of the junction left unmatched. The CDR3 coding sequence is TGTGCCAGCAGTTTATCACAGGGGTCGCGTCAGCCCCAGCATTTT. Protein product: CASSLSQGSRQPQHF.

The chain combines TRBV5-8 with TRBJ2-2, with 10 bases lining up with TRBD2. CDR1 is SGHTS and CDR2 is YDEGEE in the germline V gene. The CDR3 sequence is 15 residues long. The trim removed 3 bases at V and 6 bases at J, leaving 5 bases unmatched. CDR3 amino acids: CASSWSGRAAGELFF. The CDR3 nucleotides read TGTGCCAGCAGCTGGAGCGGGAGGGCGGCCGGGGAGCTGTTTTTT.

CDR3 nucleotides: TGTGCCAGTATGGGGGAGAACTATGGCTACACCTTC. Translating gives CASMGENYGYTF. The chain is built from TRBV6-6 and TRBJ1-2, with a tentative D call TRBD1 (5 bases). Germline V gene data show CDR1 as MNHNY and CDR2 as SVGAGI (reference sequence). CDR3 length: 12 amino acids. Trimming shortened V by 9 bases and J by 2 bases, and 10 bases separated the two germline ends.

Only one count was recorded for this clone. This chain links TRBV4-3 with TRBJ1-1; D unclear. CDR3 length: 13 amino acids. CDR1 LGHNA and CDR2 YSLEER come from the germline V gene. Between the trimmed V and J ends, which lost 0 bases and 0 bases, there was a span of 2 bases. CDR3 sequence: CASSQEVNTEAFF. CDR3 DNA: TGCGCCAGCAGCCAAGAAGTGAACACTGAAGCTTTCTTT.

Here the CDR3 reads CASSYEVNTGELFF. Written as DNA, the CDR3 is TGTGCCAGCAGTTACGAGGTTAACACCGGGGAGCTGTTTTTT. V and J are TRBV6-5 and TRBJ2-2; no reliable D call. V lost 2 bases to trimming and J lost 2 bases, with 6 bases between them. The CDR3 extends over 14 amino acids. Germline V gene lookup returns CDR1 MNHEY and CDR2 SVGAGI.

The rearrangement links TRBV15 to TRBJ2-5; D might be TRBD2 (6 bases). Germline V CDR1 and CDR2: LNHNV, YYDKDF (reference sequence). V was shortened by 3 bases and J by 6 bases, with 17 bases between the two germline ends. The CDR3 contains 15 residues. CDR3 sequence: CATSRPTSKRKTQYF. CDR3 in DNA: TGTGCCACCAGCAGGCCAACTAGCAAGAGGAAGACCCAGTACTTC.

The chain links TRBV19 to TRBJ2-4; no firm D call. Germline CDR1 reads LNHDA; CDR2 reads SQIVND (reference sequence). The CDR3 spans 15 residues. Trimming took 5 bases from V and 3 from J, leaving 14 bases between them. Here the CDR3 DNA reads TGTGCCAGTAGTCCAGCGACGGTTCGCAAAAACATTCAGTACTTC. Its translation: CASSPATVRKNIQYF. Drawing the rest from reference TRBV19 and TRBJ2-4, the complete variable domain is DGGITQSPKYLFRKEGQNVTLSCEQNLNHDAMYWYRQDPGQGLRLIYYSQIVNDFQKGDIAEGYSVSREKKESFPLTVTSAQKNPTAFYLCASSPATVRKNIQYFGAGTRLSVL.

This clone was counted a single time. V and J are TRBV30 and TRBJ2-5, with 7 bases fitting TRBD1. The CDR3 sequence is 15 residues long. Looked up from germline, CDR1 is GTSNPN and CDR2 is SVGIG (reference sequence). V shed 3 bases and J 6 bases; nucleotides not matched to a gene: 13. CDR3 DNA: TGTGCCTGGAGGAGCCGGGACAGAGAGGCGAAGACCCAGTACTTC. This sequence encodes CAWRSRDREAKTQYF.

The chain recombines TRBV7-2 with TRBJ1-4; maybe TRBD1 (5 bases). Deletions cut 1 base from V and 3 bases from J, with 9 bases between. CDR3 length: 15 amino acids. Germline V gene lookup returns CDR1 SGHTA and CDR2 FQGNSA. The CDR3 reads CASSLVAGPNEKLFF. CDR3 coding DNA: TGTGCCAGCAGCTTAGTGGCGGGGCCTAATGAAAAACTGTTTTTT.